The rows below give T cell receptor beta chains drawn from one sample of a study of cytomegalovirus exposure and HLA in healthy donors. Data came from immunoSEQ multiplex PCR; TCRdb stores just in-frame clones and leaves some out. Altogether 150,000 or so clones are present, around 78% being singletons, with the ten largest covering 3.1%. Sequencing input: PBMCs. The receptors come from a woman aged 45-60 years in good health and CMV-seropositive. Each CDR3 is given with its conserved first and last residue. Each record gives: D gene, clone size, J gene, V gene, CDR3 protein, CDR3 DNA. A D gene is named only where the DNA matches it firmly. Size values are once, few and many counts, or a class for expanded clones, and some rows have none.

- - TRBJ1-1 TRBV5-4 CASSQWLSRGTEAFF TGTGCCAGCAGTCAATGGCTATCCCGGGGGACTGAAGCTTTCTTT
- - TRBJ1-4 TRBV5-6 CASSLWDIGHEKLFF TGTGCCAGCAGCTTATGGGACATAGGGCATGAAAAACTGTTTTTT
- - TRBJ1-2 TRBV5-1 CASTVLGGEVYSGYTF TGCGCCAGCACCGTCCTTGGAGGGGAGGTGTATAGTGGCTACACCTTC
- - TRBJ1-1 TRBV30 CAWSQQAAAEAFF TGTGCCTGGAGTCAACAGGCGGCGGCTGAAGCTTTCTTT
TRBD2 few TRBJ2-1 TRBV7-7 CASSSSTSPGGEQFF TGTGCTAGCAGCTCATCCACTTCCCCGGGAGGTGAGCAGTTCTTC
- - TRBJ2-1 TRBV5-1 CASSLEGGSYNEQFF TGCGCCAGCAGCTTGGAGGGGGGGAGTTACAATGAGCAGTTCTTC
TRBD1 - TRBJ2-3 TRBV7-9 CASSSGQGQLGTDTQYF TGTGCCAGCAGCTCAGGACAGGGCCAACTAGGCACAGATACGCAGTATTTT
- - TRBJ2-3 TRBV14 CASSYQGADTQYF TGTGCCAGCAGCTACCAGGGCGCAGATACGCAGTATTTT
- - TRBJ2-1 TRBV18 CASSQTDLENEQFF TGTGCCAGCTCACAGACAGACCTAGAAAATGAGCAGTTCTTC
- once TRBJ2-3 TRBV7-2 CASSSTFTDTQYF TGTGCCAGCAGCTCGACATTCACAGATACGCAGTATTTT
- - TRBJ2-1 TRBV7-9 CASSNQGEQFF TGTGCCAGCAGCAACCAGGGGGAGCAGTTCTTC
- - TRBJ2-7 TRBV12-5 CASGLGGSYEQYF TGTGCTAGTGGTTTAGGGGGCTCCTACGAGCAGTACTTC
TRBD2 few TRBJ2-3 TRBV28 CASSTWTSGVDTQYF TGTGCCAGCAGTACTTGGACTAGCGGCGTAGATACGCAGTATTTT
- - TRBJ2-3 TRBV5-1 CASSRGLGTDTQYF TGCGCCAGCAGCCGGGGTCTGGGGACAGATACGCAGTATTTT
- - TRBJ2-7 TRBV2 CASTIRGTYEQYF TGTGCCAGCACCATAAGAGGGACATACGAGCAGTACTTC
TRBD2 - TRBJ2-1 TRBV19 CASGGRGHRNEQFF TGTGCCTCCGGCGGGAGGGGCCATCGGAATGAGCAGTTCTTC
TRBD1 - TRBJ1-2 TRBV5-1 CASSLSGTVGYGYTF TGCGCCAGCAGCTTGTCGGGGACAGTAGGCTATGGCTACACCTTC
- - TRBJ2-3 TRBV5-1 CASSPGPSGTQYF TGCGCCAGCAGCCCAGGACCTTCGGGGACGCAGTATTTT
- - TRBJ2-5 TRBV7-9 CASSFPLLQETQYF TGTGCCAGCAGCTTCCCACTTCTACAAGAGACCCAGTACTTC
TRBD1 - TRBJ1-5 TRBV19 CASSTRDRDYSNQPQHF TGTGCCAGTAGTACCCGGGACAGGGACTATAGCAATCAGCCCCAGCATTTT
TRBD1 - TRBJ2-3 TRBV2 CASSDGRQGGRTDTQYF TGTGCCAGCAGTGACGGCAGACAGGGGGGACGCACAGATACGCAGTATTTT
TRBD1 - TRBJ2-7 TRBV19 CASSSQGDSYEQYF TGTGCCAGTAGTTCTCAAGGGGACAGTTACGAGCAGTACTTC
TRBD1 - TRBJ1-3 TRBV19 CASSSTLRGPGNTIYF TGTGCCAGTAGTAGCACCCTCAGGGGGCCTGGAAACACCATATATTTT
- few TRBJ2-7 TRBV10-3 CAIKTDLLAEQYF TGTGCCATCAAGACTGACCTTTTGGCCGAGCAGTACTTC
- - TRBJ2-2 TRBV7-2 CASGGLVNTGELFF TGTGCCAGCGGAGGACTCGTCAACACCGGGGAGCTGTTTTTT
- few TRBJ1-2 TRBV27 CASSPLDGQIIYGYTF TGTGCCAGCAGTCCACTCGACGGACAAATTATCTATGGCTACACCTTC
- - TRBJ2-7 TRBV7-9 CSSSSPFQGWHEQYF TGTTCCAGCAGCTCCCCCTTCCAGGGCTGGCACGAGCAGTACTTC
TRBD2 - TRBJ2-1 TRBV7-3 CASSFGRADYNEQFF TGTGCCAGCAGCTTCGGGAGGGCCGACTACAATGAGCAGTTCTTC
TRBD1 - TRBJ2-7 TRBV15 CATSRGRGRRYEQYF TGTGCCACCAGCAGAGGCAGGGGGCGCCGGTACGAGCAGTACTTC
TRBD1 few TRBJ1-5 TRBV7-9 CASSPDRGREPQHF TGTGCCAGCAGCCCGGACAGGGGTCGGGAGCCCCAGCATTTT
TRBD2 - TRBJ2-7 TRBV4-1 CASSQEMLAGVRYEQYF TGCGCCAGCAGCCAAGAAATGCTAGCGGGGGTTAGGTACGAGCAGTACTTC
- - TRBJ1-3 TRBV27 CASSPLQGGYGNTIYF TGTGCCAGCAGTCCCCTACAGGGTGGATATGGAAACACCATATATTTT
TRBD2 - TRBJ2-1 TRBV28 CASSLNRGGEAYNEQFF TGTGCCAGCAGTTTAAACCGGGGGGGGGAAGCTTACAATGAGCAGTTCTTC
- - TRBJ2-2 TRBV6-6 CASSYSQGSGTGELFF TGTGCCAGCAGTTACTCGCAGGGTTCCGGCACCGGGGAGCTGTTTTTT
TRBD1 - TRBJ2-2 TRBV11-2 CASSLPGGYSAGELFF TGTGCCAGCAGCTTACCAGGGGGCTATTCGGCCGGGGAGCTGTTTTTT
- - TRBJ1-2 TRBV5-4 CASTPPGNYGYTF TGTGCCAGCACCCCACCCGGTAACTATGGCTACACCTTC
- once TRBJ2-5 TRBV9 CASSVDPNQETQYF TGTGCCAGCAGCGTAGATCCAAACCAAGAGACCCAGTACTTC
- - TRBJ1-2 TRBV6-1 CASSDTAGPYGYTF TGTGCCAGCAGTGACACTGCTGGTCCCTATGGCTACACCTTC
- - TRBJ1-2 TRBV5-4 CASKAGGDYGYTF TGTGCCAGCAAAGCCGGGGGGGACTATGGCTACACCTTC
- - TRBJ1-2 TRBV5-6 CASSLGAGDKYYGYTF TGTGCCAGCAGCTTGGGGGCCGGGGACAAGTATTATGGCTACACCTTC
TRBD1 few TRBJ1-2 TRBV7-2 CASSSGQGRADGYTF TGTGCCAGCAGCTCGGGACAGGGGAGGGCGGATGGCTACACCTTC